The present TCR beta chain was sequenced within a study of cytomegalovirus exposure and HLA in healthy donors. V lost 5 bases to trimming and J lost 4 bases; unmatched junction nucleotides: 7. The CDR3 runs 15 residues. CDR1 MGHRA and CDR2 YSYEKL come from the germline V gene. The primer mix had 60 Vbeta and 13 Jbeta primers. Produced via immunoSEQ multiplex PCR; TCRdb's table is partial and in-frame only. The sample lists approximately 170,000 clones, around 80% occurring once. Sequencing was carried out using PBMCs. V gene TRBV4-1 combines with J gene TRBJ2-5; 10 bases map to TRBD2. This TCR came from a male donor in good health and CMV-seronegative. The CDR3 protein is CASSGLAGAGETQYF. In DNA form, the CDR3 reads TGCGCCAGCAGCGGTCTAGCGGGGGCTGGAGAGACCCAGTACTTC.